The 14 T cell receptor beta chains in this list originate from one sample, sequenced in a study of shared clonotypes between healthy human individuals. Clones were sequenced by immunoSEQ multiplex PCR, and TCRdb holds only the in-frame ones, with some missing. The sample consists of some 2.4 million clones, under 95% of them appearing once. Sequencing was carried out using naive CD4+ T cells from PBMCs. The subset is: CD45RA+ positively selected. These receptors were collected from a man between 18 and 29 years old in good health. Some clones in this sample may be carry-over from other donors' samples.

The chain links TRBV28 to TRBJ1-1; 8 positions agree with TRBD1. CDR3 length: 14 residues. Looked up from germline, CDR1 is MDHEN and CDR2 is SYDVKM. The J segment lost 4 bases and the V segment lost 8 bases, leaving 9 bases of the junction unmatched. The CDR3 DNA sequence: TGTGCCAGCGGCTACAGGGGGACGGGCACTGAAGCTTTCTTT. Protein product: CASGYRGTGTEAFF.

About this clone itself: The sample holds other DNA sequences that translate to the same CDR3. V gene TRBV28 combines with J gene TRBJ2-1; 9 nucleotides align to TRBD2. CDR3 length: 16 residues. With V trimmed by 4 bases and J by 2 bases, 6 bases remained unmatched. Germline V lookup: CDR1 MDHEN, CDR2 SYDVKM. This CDR3 is CASSSGAGGPYNEQFF. The CDR3 region has the DNA TGTGCCAGCAGTTCTGGGGCGGGAGGGCCCTACAATGAGCAGTTCTTC.

This sequence joins TRBV28 and TRBJ2-2, with 8 bases matching TRBD1. The length of the CDR3 is 16 residues. The germline V gene has CDR1 MDHEN and CDR2 SYDVKM. V lost 6 bases, J lost 7 bases, and 13 bases stayed unmatched. The CDR3 is CASSRTGILSGGELFF. As DNA, the CDR3 is TGTGCCAGCAGCCGGACAGGGATCCTTTCGGGCGGGGAGCTGTTTTTT.

The chain uses TRBV4-1 and TRBJ1-4; no firm D call. V shed 1 base and J shed 4 bases, with 4 bases lying between them. The CDR3 is 13 residues long. Germline-derived CDR1 and CDR2 are MGHRA and YSYEKL. CDR3: CASSQAFNEKLFF. The CDR3 nucleotides read TGCGCCAGCAGCCAAGCTTTTAATGAAAAACTGTTTTTT.

V usage is TRBV7-2 and J usage is TRBJ1-1; no clear D gene. Deletions cut 2 bases from V and 10 bases from J, with 11 bases between. Germline V gene data show CDR1 as SGHTA and CDR2 as FQGNSA. CDR3 size: 12 residues. This chain's CDR3 is CASSLTLAGAFF. The CDR3 coding sequence is TGTGCCAGCAGCTTAACTTTAGCGGGAGCTTTCTTT.

The chain combines TRBV4-3 with TRBJ2-2; 10 bases fit TRBD2. J was trimmed by 7 bases and V by 2 bases; bases with no gene match: 7. CDR3 length equals 16 residues. The V gene's germline CDR1 is LGHNA and CDR2 YSLEER. This chain's CDR3 is CASSQIPAGGDGELFF. The CDR3 DNA follows: TGCGCCAGCAGCCAAATTCCAGCGGGAGGGGACGGGGAGCTGTTTTTT.

The rearrangement uses TRBV18 and TRBJ1-1; the match to TRBD1 covers 8 bases. J lost 1 base, V lost 3 bases, and 7 bases had no gene match. CDR3 length: 16 amino acids. Looked up from germline, CDR1 is KGHSH and CDR2 is LQKENI. DNA for the CDR3: TGTGCCAGCTCACCGAAAAGACAGGGGCGGAACACTGAAGCTTTCTTT. It translates to CASSPKRQGRNTEAFF.

This clone was found once. The V call is TRBV10-1, the J call TRBJ1-2, with D unresolved. The CDR3 totals 15 residues. The ends were cut back, 7 bases at V and 4 bases at J, with 19 bases in the middle. CDR1 and CDR2 (germline): WNHNN, SYGVQD (reference sequence). The CDR3 bases are TGCGCCAGCAATCTAGTGCTACAGTCCGTCTATGGCTACACCTTC. Its protein is CASNLVLQSVYGYTF.

The chain links TRBV2 to TRBJ2-5; no clear D gene. Germline CDR1 is SNHLY and CDR2 is FYNNEI. Deletions cut 8 bases from V and 0 bases from J, with 7 bases between. CDR3 length equals 12 residues. CDR3 sequence reads: CASGVYQETQYF. The DNA for the CDR3 is TGTGCCAGCGGCGTGTACCAAGAGACCCAGTACTTC.

J is TRBJ2-5 and V is TRBV2, with a tentative D call TRBD1 (6 bases). CDR1 and CDR2 (germline): SNHLY, FYNNEI. V was clipped by 10 bases and J by 5 bases, with 14 bases between them. There are 12 residues in the CDR3. The CDR3 nucleotides are TGTGCCACACAACAGGGTGGTGAGACCCAGTACTTC. Its translation: CATQQGGETQYF.

The rearrangement links TRBV7-2 to TRBJ1-2; the D gene is possibly TRBD1 (5 bases). V shed 1 base and J shed 4 bases, with 16 bases lying between them. The germline V gene encodes CDR1 SGHTA and CDR2 FQGNSA. This CDR3 is 16 amino acids long. CDR3 sequence: CASSLDPTGLPYGYTF. The DNA of the CDR3 is TGTGCCAGCAGCTTAGATCCCACAGGATTACCCTATGGCTACACCTTC. Supplemented by reference TRBV7-2 and TRBJ1-2, the full variable domain reads GAGVSQSPSNKVTEKGKDVELRCDPISGHTALYWYRQSLGQGLEFLIYFQGNSAPDKSGLPSDRFSAERTGGSVSTLTIQRTQQEDSAVYLCASSLDPTGLPYGYTFGSGTRLTVV.

V gene TRBV18 combines with J gene TRBJ2-7; tentative D call: TRBD1 (7 bases). This CDR3 has 15 residues. Trimming cost V 6 bases and J 5 bases, with 20 bases left between them. Looked up from germline, CDR1 is KGHSH and CDR2 is LQKENI. In nucleotides, the CDR3 is TGTGCCAGCTCCACAAGGCAGGGGGGCACGGACGAGCAGTACTTC. This translates into CASSTRQGGTDEQYF.

The chain employs TRBV5-1 and TRBJ2-2; 9 nucleotides align to TRBD2. The germline V gene has CDR1 SGHRS and CDR2 YFSETQ. This CDR3 is 15 amino acids long. The ends lost 6 bases at V and 5 bases at J; junction bases unmatched: 8. CDR3: CASTLAGLTTGELFF. The DNA of the CDR3 is TGCGCCAGCACCCTAGCGGGACTTACGACCGGGGAGCTGTTTTTT.

J is TRBJ1-2 and V is TRBV5-5, with a weak D call TRBD1 (6 bases). In germline, CDR1 is SGHKS, CDR2 YYEKEE (reference sequence). This CDR3 region has 16 residues. Trimming removed 4 bases at V and 5 bases at J, with 21 bases between. This CDR3 is CASSLDGGRVGYGYTF. For the CDR3, the DNA is TGTGCCAGCAGCCTGGACGGGGGCCGGGTAGGGTATGGCTACACCTTC.